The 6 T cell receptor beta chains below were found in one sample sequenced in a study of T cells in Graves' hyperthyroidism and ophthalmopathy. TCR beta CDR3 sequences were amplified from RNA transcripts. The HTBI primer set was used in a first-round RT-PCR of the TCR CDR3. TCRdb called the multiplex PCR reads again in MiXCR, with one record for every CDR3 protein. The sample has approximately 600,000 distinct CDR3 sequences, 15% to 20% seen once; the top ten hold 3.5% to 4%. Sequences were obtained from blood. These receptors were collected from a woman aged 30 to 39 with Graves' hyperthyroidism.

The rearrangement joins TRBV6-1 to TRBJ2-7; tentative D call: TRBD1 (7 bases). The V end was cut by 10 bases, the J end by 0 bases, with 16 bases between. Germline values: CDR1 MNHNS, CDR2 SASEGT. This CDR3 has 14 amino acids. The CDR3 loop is CAIRRGQSSYEQYF. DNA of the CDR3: TGTGCCATCCGGCGGGGACAGAGCTCCTACGAGCAGTACTTC.

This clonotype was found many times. CDR3 residues: CASSGQNSYNEQFF. Here the CDR3 DNA reads TGTGCCAGCAGTGGGCAAAACTCCTACAATGAGCAGTTCTTC. The chain combines TRBV28 with TRBJ2-1; D not resolved. The CDR3 consists of 14 residues. V shed 5 bases and J shed 0 bases, with 8 bases lying between them. CDR1 is MDHEN and CDR2 is SYDVKM in the germline V gene.

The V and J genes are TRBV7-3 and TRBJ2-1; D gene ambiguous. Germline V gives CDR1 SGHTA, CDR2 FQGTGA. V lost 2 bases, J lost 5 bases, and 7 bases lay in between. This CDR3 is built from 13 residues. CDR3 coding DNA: TGTGCCAGCAGCTTATCTACGAACAATGAGCAGTTCTTC. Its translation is CASSLSTNNEQFF.

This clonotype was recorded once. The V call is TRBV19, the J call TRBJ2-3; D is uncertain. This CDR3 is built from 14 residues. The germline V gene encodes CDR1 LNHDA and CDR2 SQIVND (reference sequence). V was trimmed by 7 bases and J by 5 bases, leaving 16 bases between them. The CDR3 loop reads CASIRFFGRDTQYF. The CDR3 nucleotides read TGTGCCAGTATTCGCTTCTTCGGAAGAGATACGCAGTATTTT. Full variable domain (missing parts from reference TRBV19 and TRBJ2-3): DGGITQSPKYLFRKEGQNVTLSCEQNLNHDAMYWYRQDPGQGLRLIYYSQIVNDFQKGDIAEGYSVSREKKESFPLTVTSAQKNPTAFYLCASIRFFGRDTQYFGPGTRLTVL.

In DNA form, the CDR3 reads TGCGCCAGCGGGGGGGGGGGCTGGGGCACTGAAGCTTTCTTT. It yields the protein CASGGGGWGTEAFF. J is TRBJ1-1 and V is TRBV4-1; possible D gene TRBD1, 6 bases. This CDR3 is built from 14 residues. V lost 8 bases and J lost 4, with 17 bases in between. Germline V gene data show CDR1 as MGHRA and CDR2 as YSYEKL.

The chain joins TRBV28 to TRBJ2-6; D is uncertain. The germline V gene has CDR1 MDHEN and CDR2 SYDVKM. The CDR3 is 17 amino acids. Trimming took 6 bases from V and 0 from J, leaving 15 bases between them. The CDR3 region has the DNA TGTGCCAGCAGACCGACCCCTGGGGACTCTGGGGCCAACGTCCTGACTTTC. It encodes CASRPTPGDSGANVLTF.